This TCR beta chain was observed in a study of graft-versus-host responses after intestinal transplantation. The CDR3 totals 14 residues. Germline V gives CDR1 SGHTS, CDR2 YDEGEE. Unmatched junction bases numbered 9, after V lost 7 bases and J lost 3 bases. Assay: immunoSEQ multiplex PCR; the TCRdb copy retains only in-frame clones and omits some. This sample has about 21,000 clones, with roughly nine tenths found just once. This TCR came from a human patient who received an intestinal transplant, so some T cells may come from the graft donor. The sample consisted of PBMCs, taken around 65 days after intestinal transplantation. The chain employs TRBV5-8 and TRBJ2-5, with TRBD1 identical over 7 bases. For the CDR3, the DNA is TGTGCCAGCGTAAGAGACAGGGCTAAAGAGACCCAGTACTTC. It is translated as CASVRDRAKETQYF.